The 10 T cell receptor beta chains given below trace back to one sample, sequenced in a study of neoadjuvant anti-PD-1 for oral cavity cancer. TCRdb keeps only in-frame clones here, not all; method: immunoSEQ multiplex PCR. The sample has fewer than 20,000 clones, around 66% seen once. Material: PBMCs, obtained before nivolumab (anti-PD-1) treatment. The source of these receptors is a person between 40 and 80 years old with oral cavity squamous cell carcinoma.

CDR3 residues: CASSISLMRGSTEAFF. The CDR3 region has the DNA TGTGCCAGTAGTATTTCCCTGATGAGGGGGTCCACTGAAGCTTTCTTT. The gene calls are TRBV19 and TRBJ1-1, with D possibly TRBD1 on 6 matching bases. Per the germline V gene, CDR1 is LNHDA and CDR2 is SQIVND (reference sequence). The CDR3 length is 16 residues. Trimming pared 3 bases from V and 4 bases from J, leaving 18 bases between.

V is TRBV5-1 and J is TRBJ2-3; 8 bases are a match to TRBD2. Germline V gene sequence: CDR1 SGHRS, CDR2 YFSETQ. The ends lost 2 bases at V and 3 bases at J; junction bases unmatched: 5. This CDR3 contains 15 residues. DNA of the CDR3: TGCGCCAGCAGCTTCTCCAGCGGGAGTACAGATACGCAGTATTTT. Translated: CASSFSSGSTDTQYF.

This clone was observed a handful of times. The chain joins TRBV7-8 to TRBJ2-2; D is ambiguous. CDR1 is SGHVS and CDR2 is FQNEAQ in the germline V gene. V lost 5 bases, J lost 7 bases, and 17 bases lay in between. The CDR3 is 15 residues long. CDR3 residues: CASSQRRTPGGELFF. CDR3 DNA sequence: TGTGCCAGCAGCCAGCGACGGACCCCGGGCGGGGAGCTGTTTTTT. Drawing the rest from reference TRBV7-8 and TRBJ2-2, the complete variable domain is GAGVSQSPRYKVAKRGQDVALRCDPISGHVSLFWYQQALGQGPEFLTYFQNEAQLDKSGLPSDRFFAERPEGSVSTLKIQRTQQEDSAVYLCASSQRRTPGGELFFGEGSRLTVL.

The chain carries TRBV4-1 and TRBJ2-3; D perhaps matches TRBD1 (5 bases). This CDR3 region has 15 residues. Trimming left V 3 bases short and J 2 bases short, with 12 bases between. The germline V gene has CDR1 MGHRA and CDR2 YSYEKL. CDR3 residues: CASSQTDTSTDTQYF. The CDR3 DNA follows: TGCGCCAGCAGCCAGACAGATACCTCCACAGATACGCAGTATTTT.

The rearrangement links TRBV2 to TRBJ2-7, with 8 bases aligning to TRBD1. The CDR3 runs to 14 residues. In germline, CDR1 is SNHLY, CDR2 FYNNEI. Trimming cost V 6 bases and J 7 bases; bases outside gene matches: 11. The CDR3 is CASSGQGSSMEQYF. CDR3 nucleotide sequence: TGTGCCAGCAGCGGACAGGGTTCAAGTATGGAGCAGTACTTC.

This clone has a handful of counts. This rearrangement joins TRBV30 to TRBJ1-2, with 7 bases aligning to TRBD1. The CDR3 runs to 14 residues. Unmatched junction bases numbered 8, after V lost 3 bases and J lost 4 bases. Germline CDR1 and CDR2: GTSNPN and SVGIG (reference sequence). CDR3 DNA: TGTGCCTGGAGCCGGGACAGAGGCAGCTATGGCTACACCTTC. It is translated as CAWSRDRGSYGYTF. The full variable domain, its missing parts supplied by reference TRBV30 and TRBJ1-2, is SQTIHQWPATLVQPVGSPLSLECTVEGTSNPNLYWYRQAAGRGLQLLFYSVGIGQISSEVPQNLSASRPQDRQFILSSKKLLLSDSGFYLCAWSRDRGSYGYTFGSGTRLTVV.

This clone was seen a single time. This sequence joins TRBV6-5 and TRBJ1-1; the D gene is possibly TRBD1 (5 bases). Germline CDR1 MNHEY, CDR2 SVGAGI. Trimming pared 2 bases from V and 3 bases from J, leaving 10 bases between. This CDR3 is built from 14 residues. The chain's CDR3 is CASSYTRGDTEAFF. The CDR3 DNA reads TGTGCCAGCAGTTACACGAGGGGAGACACTGAAGCTTTCTTT.

This chain joins TRBV5-6 and TRBJ1-5, with a weak D call TRBD1 (5 bases). Trimming removed 0 bases at V and 11 bases at J, with 12 bases between. CDR3 length: 13 amino acids. Germline V gives CDR1 SGHDT, CDR2 YYEEEE. The chain's CDR3 is CASSLAGTKSQHF. In nucleotides, the CDR3 is TGTGCCAGCAGCTTGGCCGGGACCAAGTCCCAGCATTTT.

V usage is TRBV5-1 and J usage is TRBJ2-7; no reliable D call. The CDR3 extends over 15 amino acids. Trimming cost V 0 bases and J 2 bases, with 12 bases left between them. Looked up from germline, CDR1 is SGHRS and CDR2 is YFSETQ. Here the CDR3 reads CASSLGHTGAYEQYF. In DNA form, the CDR3 reads TGCGCCAGCAGCTTGGGCCACACCGGAGCCTACGAGCAGTACTTC.

This clone occurred a few times. The J gene is TRBJ1-4, the V gene TRBV28, with D tentatively TRBD1 (6 bases). Germline loops: CDR1 MDHEN, CDR2 SYDVKM. This CDR3 is 15 amino acids long. V lost 7 bases, J lost 6 bases, and 18 bases lay in between. The CDR3 is CASTLTTGLDEKLFF. CDR3 bases: TGTGCCAGCACCCTTACCACAGGGCTTGATGAAAAACTGTTTTTT.